A selection of T cell receptor beta chains follows, all from one sample in a study of blood T cell repertoires in COVID-19. Method: immunoSEQ multiplex PCR; TCRdb's copy keeps in-frame clones and lacks some. Among 80,000 to 95,000 clones, approximately 88% were seen once, and the ten largest hold roughly 30%. Sequenced sample: peripheral blood. Receptors originate from a woman at least 80 years old with active or convalescent COVID-19. The CDR3 runs from the conserved cysteine through the conserved F or W. D genes are given only for firm matches. For some rows the clone size is stated as once, few or many, or as a class when expanded; others skip it.

V	D	J	size	CDR3	DNA
TRBV7-9	NA	TRBJ2-5	NA	CASSSAIPGQYSETQYF	TGTGCCAGCAGCTCCGCCATCCCCGGACAATATAGTGAGACCCAGTACTTC
TRBV7-8	TRBD1	TRBJ2-2	NA	CASSGRDRGLITGELFF	TGTGCCAGCAGCGGGAGGGACAGGGGGCTTATCACCGGGGAGCTGTTTTTT
TRBV6-5	NA	TRBJ1-1	NA	CASSYSTDRPPEAFF	TGTGCCAGCAGTTACTCGACCGACAGGCCCCCTGAAGCTTTCTTT
TRBV6-4	NA	TRBJ1-4	few	CASSRDGGEKLFF	TGTGCCAGCAGCAGGGACGGGGGTGAAAAACTGTTTTTT
TRBV27	TRBD1	TRBJ1-5	NA	CASSPWTGNQPQHF	TGTGCCAGCAGTCCTTGGACAGGGAATCAGCCCCAGCATTTT
TRBV28	TRBD1	TRBJ1-5	NA	CASSGGTGNQPQHF	TGTGCCAGCAGTGGGGGGACAGGCAATCAGCCCCAGCATTTT
TRBV15	TRBD1	TRBJ2-3	NA	CATSRGQGKRDTQYF	TGTGCCACCAGCAGGGGACAGGGAAAGAGAGATACGCAGTATTTT
TRBV6-5	NA	TRBJ1-1	few	CASEGQLNTEAFF	TGTGCCAGCGAAGGACAGCTGAACACTGAAGCTTTCTTT
TRBV15	NA	TRBJ2-7	NA	CATSRAGASYEQYF	TGTGCCACCAGCAGAGCGGGTGCCTCCTACGAGCAGTACTTC
TRBV9	NA	TRBJ1-3	once	CASSVLGQHSGNTIYF	TGTGCCAGCAGCGTCCTTGGACAGCACTCTGGAAACACCATATATTTT
TRBV2	NA	TRBJ1-6	NA	CASSVTSQSPLHF	TGTGCCAGCAGTGTTACCTCACAATCACCCCTCCACTTT
TRBV7-2	TRBD2	TRBJ2-5	NA	CASSLVRGGGSGETQYF	TGTGCCAGCAGCTTAGTACGAGGCGGGGGGTCAGGAGAGACCCAGTACTTC
TRBV9	TRBD2	TRBJ2-3	NA	CASSVVSSGGLDTQYF	TGTGCCAGCAGCGTAGTTTCTAGCGGGGGGCTGGATACGCAGTATTTT
TRBV5-3	NA	TRBJ2-7	NA	CARSLPDFYEQYF	TGTGCCAGAAGCTTGCCAGACTTCTACGAGCAGTACTTC
TRBV6-5	NA	TRBJ2-2	NA	CASSYSGSLNTGELFF	TGTGCCAGCAGTTACTCGGGCAGCCTGAACACCGGGGAGCTGTTTTTT
TRBV28	NA	TRBJ1-1	NA	CASSRDTPLEAFF	TGTGCCAGCAGCCGGGACACCCCTCTGGAGGCTTTCTTT
TRBV5-1	NA	TRBJ1-1	NA	CASSLFPGSNNAEAFF	TGCGCCAGCAGCTTGTTTCCCGGGAGCAATAACGCTGAAGCTTTCTTT
TRBV19	NA	TRBJ1-6	NA	CASSVHDSPLHF	TGTGCCAGTAGTGTACACGATTCACCCCTCCACTTT
TRBV10-2	NA	TRBJ1-1	NA	CASSEEQNTEAFF	TGCGCCAGCAGTGAGGAACAGAACACTGAAGCTTTCTTT
TRBV2	TRBD1	TRBJ1-5	NA	CASREIGGGQPQHF	TGTGCCAGCAGGGAGATAGGGGGCGGTCAGCCCCAGCATTTT
TRBV29-1	NA	TRBJ1-5	NA	CSVRQGNQPQHF	TGCAGCGTTAGGCAGGGCAATCAGCCCCAGCATTTT
TRBV4-1	NA	TRBJ1-3	NA	CASSQDPTSRGLSGNTIYF	TGCGCCAGCAGCCAAGATCCGACTTCCAGAGGCCTCTCTGGAAACACCATATATTTT
TRBV27	TRBD1	TRBJ1-6	NA	CASRPILTGDNSPLHF	TGTGCCAGCAGACCGATATTGACAGGGGATAATTCACCCCTCCACTTT
TRBV28	NA	TRBJ1-3	NA	CASSFLGGGNTIYF	TGTGCCAGCAGTTTCCTGGGGGGTGGAAACACCATATATTTT
TRBV6-6	NA	TRBJ2-1	NA	CASSYSGEVLYNEQFF	TGTGCCAGCAGTTACTCGGGGGAGGTGCTCTACAATGAGCAGTTCTTC
TRBV13	TRBD1	TRBJ1-3	NA	CASSYSGGFGNTIYF	TGTGCCAGCAGCTATTCAGGGGGATTCGGAAACACCATATATTTT
TRBV11-3	NA	TRBJ2-1	NA	CASSLGGSSGNEQFF	TGTGCCAGCAGCTTAGGAGGGAGCTCGGGCAATGAGCAGTTCTTC
TRBV6-5	TRBD1	TRBJ1-1	NA	CASSYSNRGNTEAFF	TGTGCCAGCAGTTACTCGAACAGGGGAAACACTGAAGCTTTCTTT
TRBV7-2	NA	TRBJ1-2	NA	CASSSVAGGQGYTF	TGTGCCAGCAGCTCAGTCGCGGGGGGCCAAGGCTACACCTTC
TRBV4-1	TRBD1	TRBJ2-5	NA	CASSQDDRGPTETQYF	TGCGCCAGCAGCCAAGATGACAGGGGCCCGACGGAGACCCAGTACTTC
TRBV6-5	NA	TRBJ2-7	NA	CASSYSAGVREQYF	TGTGCCAGCAGTTACTCGGCAGGGGTACGCGAGCAGTACTTC
TRBV5-1	TRBD2	TRBJ2-7	NA	CASSFRLAGVYEQYF	TGCGCCAGCAGCTTTAGACTAGCGGGAGTTTACGAGCAGTACTTC
TRBV28	NA	TRBJ1-1	NA	CATEGDTEAFF	TGTGCCACCGAGGGAGACACTGAAGCTTTCTTT
TRBV4-3	NA	TRBJ1-5	NA	CASSRWRDQPQHF	TGCGCCAGCAGCCGTTGGAGGGATCAGCCCCAGCATTTT
TRBV12-5	NA	TRBJ1-6	NA	CASGLGAMDSPLHF	TGTGCTAGTGGTTTGGGCGCCATGGATTCACCCCTCCACTTT
TRBV19	NA	TRBJ2-7	NA	CASSIDRSGEQYF	TGTGCCAGTAGTATAGATCGGAGTGGCGAGCAGTACTTC
TRBV11-1	TRBD1	TRBJ2-2	NA	CASSLVSQGASGELFF	TGTGCCAGCAGCTTAGTTTCCCAGGGGGCGAGCGGGGAGCTGTTTTTT
TRBV25-1	NA	TRBJ1-1	NA	CASSELQGEAFF	TGTGCCAGCAGTGAACTTCAGGGGGAAGCTTTCTTT
TRBV7-6	TRBD1	TRBJ1-6	NA	CASSPDPGQGAHNSPLHF	TGTGCCAGCAGTCCAGATCCGGGACAGGGGGCCCATAATTCACCCCTCCACTTT
TRBV5-1	NA	TRBJ2-7	NA	CASSNRGPRGLYEQYF	TGCGCCAGCAGCAACCGTGGGCCAAGGGGACTCTACGAGCAGTACTTC
TRBV6-5	NA	TRBJ2-1	once	CASNSGDLLAEQFF	TGTGCCAGTAATTCGGGGGACCTTCTGGCGGAGCAGTTCTTC
TRBV3-1/TRBV3-2	NA	TRBJ1-2	NA	CASSQDGGGTGYTF	TGTGCCAGCAGCCAAGACGGCGGGGGGACCGGCTACACCTTC
TRBV5-1	NA	TRBJ2-2	NA	CASSFARAYTGELFF	TGCGCCAGCAGCTTTGCCAGGGCGTACACCGGGGAGCTGTTTTTT
TRBV2	NA	TRBJ1-6	few	CASSTMSGSGSPLHF	TGTGCCAGCAGTACCATGAGCGGGAGTGGGTCACCCCTCCACTTT